The rows below give T cell receptor beta chains drawn from one sample of a study of CD8 T cells in ankylosing spondylitis. TCRdb re-analysed the 5' RACE reads in MiXCR, keeping a single row per CDR3 protein. The sample contains around 150,000 distinct CDR3 sequences, roughly 18% of which appear only once. The source material was blood, either unsorted or a sorted T cell fraction (not recorded which). The receptors come from a male donor with ankylosing spondylitis or in good health (not recorded which). Both conserved end residues are part of each CDR3. Each record gives: CDR3 DNA, CDR3 protein, J gene, D gene, V gene, clone size. A D gene is named only where the DNA matches it firmly. Some rows mark clone size as missing; the rest say once, few, many or name a class of expanded clone.

DNA: TGTGCCAGCAGTCGGGACGCGGCTAGCACAGATACGCAGTATTTT; CDR3: CASSRDAASTDTQYF; J: TRBJ2-3; D: -; V: TRBV6-1; size: -
DNA: TGCAGTGCTAGGGGGACGGGAAGCTATGGCTACACCTTC; CDR3: CSARGTGSYGYTF; J: TRBJ1-2; D: -; V: TRBV20-1; size: few
DNA: TGCGCCAGCAGCACAGAGGAGGTTGGAATTACAGATACGCAGTATTTT; CDR3: CASSTEEVGITDTQYF; J: TRBJ2-3; D: -; V: TRBV5-1; size: few
DNA: TGCAGTGCCCCAACATCGGGCAGGGTGGATCAGCCCCAGCATTTT; CDR3: CSAPTSGRVDQPQHF; J: TRBJ1-5; D: -; V: TRBV20-1; size: -
DNA: TGCAGTGCTAGAAGGACAGGGGGCGGCGGGGAGCTGTTTTTT; CDR3: CSARRTGGGGELFF; J: TRBJ2-2; D: TRBD1; V: TRBV20-1; size: many
DNA: TGCGCCAGCATGCTTGGGCAGGGTCGGGAGACCCAGTACTTC; CDR3: CASMLGQGRETQYF; J: TRBJ2-5; D: -; V: TRBV5-1; size: many
DNA: TGTGCCAGCAGTTACTCGACTGATGGGGGAGGAGAGACCCAGTACTTC; CDR3: CASSYSTDGGGETQYF; J: TRBJ2-5; D: -; V: TRBV6-5; size: many
DNA: TGTGCCAGCAGCCCGACTACAGGGAATAATGGCTACACCTTC; CDR3: CASSPTTGNNGYTF; J: TRBJ1-2; D: -; V: TRBV7-3; size: -
DNA: TGCAGTGCTAGAGTAAACGGGAGGGTCAACGAGCAGTACTTC; CDR3: CSARVNGRVNEQYF; J: TRBJ2-7; D: TRBD2; V: TRBV20-1; size: few
DNA: TGTGCCACCGCCCGGGGTTGGGGGGCAGCAGATACGCAGTATTTT; CDR3: CATARGWGAADTQYF; J: TRBJ2-3; D: -; V: TRBV24-1; size: few
DNA: TGTGCCAGTAGTATGCACAGGGTCGACGAGCAGTACTTC; CDR3: CASSMHRVDEQYF; J: TRBJ2-7; D: -; V: TRBV19; size: -
DNA: TGTGCCAGCAGCTTTCTTGATGGGGCAGATACGCAGTATTTT; CDR3: CASSFLDGADTQYF; J: TRBJ2-3; D: -; V: TRBV7-2; size: -
DNA: TGTGCCAGCAGCACCACCTTGGACAGCTATAGCACAGATACGCAGTATTTT; CDR3: CASSTTLDSYSTDTQYF; J: TRBJ2-3; D: -; V: TRBV5-5; size: many
DNA: TGTGCCAGCGCCAGGGAGCCAATTACCTACGAGCAGTACTTC; CDR3: CASAREPITYEQYF; J: TRBJ2-7; D: -; V: TRBV13; size: few
DNA: TGTGCCAGCAGTTCGGGACCCAACGGGGAGCTGTTTTTT; CDR3: CASSSGPNGELFF; J: TRBJ2-2; D: -; V: TRBV27; size: many
DNA: TGTGCCACCAGCCCGGTGAACACCGGGGAGCTGTTTTTT; CDR3: CATSPVNTGELFF; J: TRBJ2-2; D: -; V: TRBV24-1; size: many
DNA: TGCAGCGCCCGTCTAGCAGGGTACAGTGAGCAGTTCTTC; CDR3: CSARLAGYSEQFF; J: TRBJ2-1; D: -; V: TRBV29-1; size: -
DNA: TGTGCCAGCAGTCCACCTCCGGGCGGAGCTTTCTTT; CDR3: CASSPPPGGAFF; J: TRBJ1-1; D: -; V: TRBV28; size: many
DNA: TGCGCCAGCAGGGGAACTCAGGGCACAGATACGCAGTATTTT; CDR3: CASRGTQGTDTQYF; J: TRBJ2-3; D: -; V: TRBV5-1; size: -
DNA: TGCAGTGCTAGAGCGACTAGCGGGAGGAAGGGCGGGGAGCTGTTTTTT; CDR3: CSARATSGRKGGELFF; J: TRBJ2-2; D: TRBD2; V: TRBV20-1; size: many
DNA: TGCGCCAGCAGCCAAGGGGTGGGCTCCTACGAGCAGTACTTC; CDR3: CASSQGVGSYEQYF; J: TRBJ2-7; D: -; V: TRBV4-1; size: -
DNA: TGTGCCAGTAGTATTTGGGGGTCGAGCAATCAGCCCCAGCATTTT; CDR3: CASSIWGSSNQPQHF; J: TRBJ1-5; D: -; V: TRBV19; size: few
DNA: TGTGCCAGCAGCTTAGTGTCTAGCGGGAGCAATGAGCGGTTCTTC; CDR3: CASSLVSSGSNERFF; J: TRBJ2-1; D: TRBD2; V: TRBV11-3; size: -
DNA: TGTGCCACCAGCAGAGAGGGAGAGGGTGAAAAACTGTTTTTT; CDR3: CATSREGEGEKLFF; J: TRBJ1-4; D: -; V: TRBV15; size: many
DNA: TGCGCCAGCAGCTTAAGGACAGGGGGAGGGCTAGTACAGTTCTTC; CDR3: CASSLRTGGGLVQFF; J: TRBJ2-1; D: TRBD1; V: TRBV5-1; size: many
DNA: TGTGCCAGCAGCTTAGTAGGGACAGTGATCTATGGCTACACCTTC; CDR3: CASSLVGTVIYGYTF; J: TRBJ1-2; D: TRBD1; V: TRBV7-9; size: -
DNA: TGTGCCTGGGGAGCGGGGGGGAGCTCCTACGAGCAGTACTTC; CDR3: CAWGAGGSSYEQYF; J: TRBJ2-7; D: TRBD2; V: TRBV30; size: -
DNA: TGTGCCAGCAGCCAACGGGGTAGCCTGAGCACAGATACGCAGTATTTT; CDR3: CASSQRGSLSTDTQYF; J: TRBJ2-3; D: -; V: TRBV4-2; size: -
DNA: TGTGCCAGCAGTGCTCCGGCTGGAAACACCATATATTTT; CDR3: CASSAPAGNTIYF; J: TRBJ1-3; D: -; V: TRBV28; size: many
DNA: TGTGCCAGCAGTCCCTGGGACGGATTAAACACCGGGGAGCTGTTTTTT; CDR3: CASSPWDGLNTGELFF; J: TRBJ2-2; D: -; V: TRBV25-1; size: -
DNA: TGTGCCAGCAGCTTACGTTCCGGGGGAAGGGTTGCGCCCTACGAGCAGTACTTC; CDR3: CASSLRSGGRVAPYEQYF; J: TRBJ2-7; D: -; V: TRBV11-2; size: -
DNA: TGCAGCGGGAGGAAAGATACGCAGTATTTT; CDR3: CSGRKDTQYF; J: TRBJ2-3; D: -; V: TRBV29-1; size: few
DNA: TGTGCCAGCAGTGTGGACAGGCAAGAGACCCAGTACTTC; CDR3: CASSVDRQETQYF; J: TRBJ2-5; D: TRBD1; V: TRBV2; size: few
DNA: TGCAGTGCTAGTCTCGCGGGAGGTGTATACGAGCAGTACTTC; CDR3: CSASLAGGVYEQYF; J: TRBJ2-7; D: TRBD2; V: TRBV20-1; size: many
DNA: TGCGCCAGCAGAGAGAGGGACAGATACACCGGGGAGCTGTTTTTT; CDR3: CASRERDRYTGELFF; J: TRBJ2-2; D: TRBD1; V: TRBV4-1; size: many
DNA: TGCAGTGCTCATCCCCCGACTAGCGGACGAGATACGCAGTATTTT; CDR3: CSAHPPTSGRDTQYF; J: TRBJ2-3; D: TRBD2; V: TRBV20-1; size: many
DNA: TGCAGCGTTGATATGACAGATACCTACGAGCAGTACTTC; CDR3: CSVDMTDTYEQYF; J: TRBJ2-7; D: -; V: TRBV29-1; size: few
DNA: TGTGCCAGCAGCTTAGGAGGGGGGTTAAACTCCTACGAGCAGTACTTC; CDR3: CASSLGGGLNSYEQYF; J: TRBJ2-7; D: -; V: TRBV7-2; size: -
DNA: TGTGCCAGCGGGCTCTCGTGGGGGAAACTGTTTTTT; CDR3: CASGLSWGKLFF; J: TRBJ1-4; D: -; V: TRBV27; size: many
DNA: TGTGCCAGCAGTTTACCGGCGGGGTCGAACACCGGGGAGCTGTTTTTT; CDR3: CASSLPAGSNTGELFF; J: TRBJ2-2; D: -; V: TRBV28; size: few
DNA: TGTGCCAGCAGATGGAATCCTAGCACAGATACGCAGTATTTT; CDR3: CASRWNPSTDTQYF; J: TRBJ2-3; D: -; V: TRBV27; size: many
DNA: TGCGCCAGCAGCCATAGCGGGGGCTCCTACAATGAGCAGTTCTTC; CDR3: CASSHSGGSYNEQFF; J: TRBJ2-1; D: TRBD2; V: TRBV5-1; size: many
DNA: TGCAGCGTTGGCCGGACAGGGGGCCATGAGCAGTTCTTC; CDR3: CSVGRTGGHEQFF; J: TRBJ2-1; D: TRBD1; V: TRBV29-1; size: -
DNA: TGTGCCAGCACCGTGAGGGGGACTGAAGCTTTCTTT; CDR3: CASTVRGTEAFF; J: TRBJ1-1; D: -; V: TRBV12-3/TRBV12-4; size: few
DNA: TGTGCCAGTACCCTAGCGGGAGTTGCGCAGTATTTT; CDR3: CASTLAGVAQYF; J: TRBJ2-3; D: TRBD2; V: TRBV3-1; size: few
DNA: TGCAGTGCTAGAGATCCCGCGGGGATGAACACTGAAGCTTTCTTT; CDR3: CSARDPAGMNTEAFF; J: TRBJ1-1; D: -; V: TRBV20-1; size: many
DNA: TGCAGTGCTAGCACCGGGACCGCTTCCACCTTC; CDR3: CSASTGTASTF; J: TRBJ1-2; D: -; V: TRBV20-1; size: many
DNA: TGTGCCAGCAGCCAAGCCGAGGGGAGGCCGTTTTTT; CDR3: CASSQAEGRPFF; J: TRBJ1-4; D: -; V: TRBV3-1; size: few
DNA: TGTGCCTGGAGTGTAGGACAGATACCGCGAAACATTCAGTACTTC; CDR3: CAWSVGQIPRNIQYF; J: TRBJ2-4; D: -; V: TRBV30; size: -
DNA: TGTGCCAGCAGCTCCTTGGGGGCTGAGCAGTACTTC; CDR3: CASSSLGAEQYF; J: TRBJ2-7; D: -; V: TRBV9; size: -